This TCR beta chain stems from a study of T cell clones after liver transplantation. The germline V gene encodes CDR1 LNHDA and CDR2 SQIVND (reference sequence). The CDR3 extends over 17 amino acids. Between the trimmed V and J ends, which lost 3 bases and 0 bases, there was a span of 15 bases. By share, this clone counts as medium-sized. Assay: immunoSEQ multiplex PCR; the TCRdb copy retains only in-frame clones and omits some. The profile covers roughly 80,000 clones, with roughly 82% appearing a single time and roughly 0.44% taken by the ten largest. The sequencing here drew on CD4+ T cells from blood, taken 45 to 46 months after liver transplant. J is TRBJ1-5 and V is TRBV19; tentative D call: TRBD1 (5 bases). The source of this sequence is a human patient who received a liver transplant. Some T cells may be transferred from the graft donor. CDR3 amino acids: CASSMGRAANSNQPQHF. The CDR3, as DNA: TGTGCCAGTAGTATGGGCAGGGCCGCTAATAGCAATCAGCCCCAGCATTTT.